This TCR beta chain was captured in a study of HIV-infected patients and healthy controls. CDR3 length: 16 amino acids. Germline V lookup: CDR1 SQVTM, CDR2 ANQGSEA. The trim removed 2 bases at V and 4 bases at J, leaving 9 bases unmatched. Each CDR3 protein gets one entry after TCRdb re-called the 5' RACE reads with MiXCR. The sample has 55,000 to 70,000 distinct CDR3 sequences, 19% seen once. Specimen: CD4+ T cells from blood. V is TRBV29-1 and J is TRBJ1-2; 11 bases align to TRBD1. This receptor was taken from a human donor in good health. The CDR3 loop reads CSVETPRTGGIYGYTF. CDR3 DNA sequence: TGCAGCGTTGAAACCCCCCGGACAGGGGGCATCTATGGCTACACCTTC.